The 18 T cell receptor beta chains listed next were all sequenced from one sample in a study of spatial heterogeneity in lung cancer. TCRdb processed the 5' RACE reads anew with MiXCR; each CDR3 protein has one entry. The repertoire holds approximately 100,000 distinct CDR3 sequences, with roughly a fifth as singletons. Regarding time point: blood at routine non-recurrence follow-up after resection. Sequencing was performed on PBMCs, taken at follow-up. These receptors were taken from a male donor with early-stage non-small cell lung cancer.

This clonotype appeared many times. The J gene is TRBJ1-1, the V gene TRBV5-1, with D possibly TRBD1 on 5 matching bases. V lost 5 bases and J lost 0, with 14 bases in between. The CDR3 spans 15 residues. Per the germline V gene, CDR1 is SGHRS and CDR2 is YFSETQ. The CDR3 spells CASRSLDRMNTEAFF. DNA of the CDR3: TGCGCCAGCAGAAGCTTAGACAGAATGAACACTGAAGCTTTCTTT.

This clonotype was detected many times. The chain uses TRBV6-1 and TRBJ2-1; the match to TRBD2 covers 9 bases. V shed 4 bases, J shed 0 bases, and the junction held 1 base outside the gene matches. CDR1 and CDR2 from the germline V gene are MNHNS and SASEGT. CDR3 length: 15 amino acids. CDR3 sequence reads: CASSGLAVSYNEQFF. In nucleotides, the CDR3 is TGTGCCAGCAGTGGACTAGCGGTCTCCTACAATGAGCAGTTCTTC.

This clonotype was found a few times. V usage is TRBV24-1 and J usage is TRBJ2-3; D might be TRBD2 (7 bases). Germline CDR1 reads KGHDR; CDR2 reads SFDVKD. The CDR3 extends over 17 amino acids. V lost 4 bases, J lost 3 bases, and 19 bases lay in between. The DNA for the CDR3 is TGTGCCACCAGTGACTCCCGCGGCGGGGGCCTTACAGATACGCAGTATTTT. It encodes CATSDSRGGGLTDTQYF.

Only a few counts were recorded for this clonotype. This sequence joins TRBV4-1 and TRBJ2-4; D may be TRBD2 (6 bases). Germline V gene lookup returns CDR1 MGHRA and CDR2 YSYEKL. The CDR3 loop spans 16 amino acids. V was trimmed by 0 bases and J by 6 bases, leaving 15 bases between them. The CDR3 region has the DNA TGCGCCAGCAGCCAAGATGAACGGGGGTCGGGAAACATTCAGTACTTC. Its translation is CASSQDERGSGNIQYF.

The rearrangement links TRBV19 to TRBJ2-2; D is possibly TRBD2 (6 bases). The CDR3 runs 21 residues. Germline CDR1 reads LNHDA; CDR2 reads SQIVND (reference sequence). Trimming took off 2 bases at V and 5 bases at J, with 30 bases between the two ends. For the CDR3, the DNA is TGTGCCAGTAGTATACCTTTCACGTGGACCCCTCTCCGGGGGACTACCGGGGAGCTGTTTTTT. It is translated as CASSIPFTWTPLRGTTGELFF. Based on the CDR3 plus reference TRBV19 and TRBJ2-2, the full variable domain is DGGITQSPKYLFRKEGQNVTLSCEQNLNHDAMYWYRQDPGQGLRLIYYSQIVNDFQKGDIAEGYSVSREKKESFPLTVTSAQKNPTAFYLCASSIPFTWTPLRGTTGELFFGEGSRLTVL.

V is TRBV3-1 and J is TRBJ2-7; either TRBD1 or TRBD2 may supply D (5 bases each). Germline loops: CDR1 LGHDT, CDR2 YNNKEL (reference sequence). Trimming stripped 1 base from V and 4 bases from J, with 11 bases between. There are 14 residues in the CDR3. In DNA, the CDR3 is TGTGCCAGCAGCCAAGGGGACGGTTCTTACGAGCAGTACTTC. This encodes CASSQGDGSYEQYF.

The chain recombines TRBV27 with TRBJ1-2; TRBD1 matches 11 bases. Trimming at V came to 2 bases and at J to 7 bases, leaving 3 bases not matched to a gene. Germline-derived CDR1 and CDR2 are MNHEY and SMNVEV (reference sequence). This CDR3 region has 14 residues. The CDR3 DNA reads TGTGCCAGCAGTTTAGGACAGGGGGCGGGTGGCTACACCTTC. Its protein product is CASSLGQGAGGYTF.

This clonotype was seen only a few times. The chain carries TRBV24-1 and TRBJ2-3; D remains unclear. The ends were cut back, 10 bases at V and 0 bases at J, with 10 bases in the middle. Germline CDR1 is KGHDR and CDR2 is SFDVKD. CDR3 length: 13 amino acids. The CDR3 DNA sequence: TGTGCCACGTCGGATGCTAGCACAGATACGCAGTATTTT. Protein sequence: CATSDASTDTQYF.

This chain uses TRBV12-3 or TRBV12-4 with TRBJ1-5; no clear D. CDR3 length equals 13 residues. Trimming took 6 bases from V and 4 from J, leaving 10 bases between them. CDR3 DNA sequence: TGTGCCAGCAGCCCCGGGAGTAATCAGCCCCAGCATTTT. This sequence encodes CASSPGSNQPQHF.

The CDR3 sequence: CASSGWTGPSTDTQYF. The CDR3 DNA reads TGTGCCAGCAGTGGTTGGACAGGGCCTAGCACAGATACGCAGTATTTT. This chain joins TRBV27 and TRBJ2-3; 8 bases are a match to TRBD1. V gave up 5 bases and J gave up 0 bases; unmatched junction bases: 7. The CDR3 consists of 16 residues. Germline values: CDR1 MNHEY, CDR2 SMNVEV (reference sequence).

This clonotype was recorded a few times. The rearrangement joins TRBV6-1 to TRBJ2-6; the D gene is possibly TRBD1 (5 bases). Germline V gives CDR1 MNHNS, CDR2 SASEGT. The CDR3 length is 15 residues. With 5 bases removed from V and 3 bases from J, the gap between germline ends came to 11 bases. For the CDR3, the DNA is TGTGCCAGCAGTATCAGACAGAGTGGGGCCAACGTCCTGACTTTC. It yields the protein CASSIRQSGANVLTF.

The chain carries TRBV11-1 and TRBJ2-1; a possible D gene is TRBD2 (5 bases). Looked up from germline, CDR1 is SGHAT and CDR2 is FQDESV (reference sequence). V lost 6 bases, J lost 3 bases, and 15 bases lay in between. This CDR3 comprises 15 residues. The CDR3 sequence: CASSSDWRRYNEQFF. Here the CDR3 DNA reads TGTGCCAGCAGTTCGGACTGGCGGCGCTACAATGAGCAGTTCTTC.

This clonotype was found a few times. This rearrangement joins TRBV11-2 to TRBJ1-2; a weak D match, TRBD1 (6 bases). From germline, CDR1 is SGHAT and CDR2 FQNNGV. The CDR3 extends over 14 amino acids. Between the trimmed V and J ends, which lost 6 bases and 5 bases, there was a span of 16 bases. The CDR3 spells CASSYRTEGYGYTF. CDR3 bases: TGTGCCAGCAGTTACCGGACAGAGGGGTATGGCTACACCTTC.

The rearrangement links TRBV6-2 or TRBV6-3 to TRBJ1-1, with D uncertain. CDR3 length: 14 residues. CDR1 is MNHEY and CDR2 is SVGEGT in the germline V gene. Trimming stripped 0 bases from V and 1 base from J, with 6 bases between. The CDR3 DNA sequence: TGTGCCAGCAGTTACTCCTTCGGGAACACTGAAGCTTTCTTT. It yields the protein CASSYSFGNTEAFF.

This clonotype has a count of ten or more. The chain is built from TRBV6-5 and TRBJ2-1, with D tentatively TRBD1 (5 bases). CDR3 length: 16 amino acids. In germline, CDR1 is MNHEY, CDR2 SVGAGI. V lost 0 bases and J 4 bases, leaving 13 bases between the germline ends. The CDR3: CASSYSRELGYNEQFF. The DNA of the CDR3 is TGTGCCAGCAGTTACTCCAGGGAATTAGGTTACAATGAGCAGTTCTTC.

This clonotype was observed a few times. The rearrangement joins TRBV10-2 to TRBJ1-1; weak D call: TRBD1 (6 bases). There are 12 residues in the CDR3. Germline CDR1 and CDR2: WSHSY and SAAADI. The CDR3 DNA is TGCGCTGTGGCAGGGGCGAACACTGAAGCTTTCTTT. Encoded protein: CAVAGANTEAFF.

The V gene is TRBV29-1, the J gene TRBJ2-7; either TRBD1 or TRBD2 may supply D (5 bases each). This CDR3 has 13 amino acids. V was cut by 5 bases and J by 6 bases, with 17 bases left in between. CDR1 is SQVTM and CDR2 is ANQGSEA in the germline V gene. The CDR3 nucleotides read TGCAGCGTTATCCAGACGTCTGGGGGCGAGCAGTACTTC. Translation: CSVIQTSGGEQYF.

The chain joins TRBV29-1 to TRBJ2-1, with D possibly matching TRBD2 (5 bases). This CDR3 has 13 amino acids. Trimming stripped 3 bases from V and 6 bases from J, with 12 bases between. CDR1 and CDR2 from the germline V gene are SQVTM and ANQGSEA. The CDR3, as DNA: TGCAGCGTTGATAGGATTGAGGGCAATGAGCAGTTCTTC. This translates into CSVDRIEGNEQFF.